This TCR beta chain was captured in a study of OX40 agonist ivuxolimab in advanced cancers. This clone was picked up one time. Measured with immunoSEQ multiplex PCR; TCRdb has only the in-frame clones, and not every one. The sample has fewer than 130,000 clones, approximately 90% seen once; the top ten hold about 0.25%. The germline V gene has CDR1 LGHNA and CDR2 YSLEER. V was pared by 1 base and J by 2 bases, with 12 bases between. The CDR3 consists of 15 residues. The receptor was isolated from an adult with an advanced solid tumor such as melanoma, head and neck, liver or kidney cancer. The chain employs TRBV4-3 and TRBJ2-7; maybe TRBD2 (5 bases). The starting material was CD4+ or CD8+ T cells sorted from blood, obtained in a trial of the OX40 agonist ivuxolimab. In DNA, the CDR3 is TGCGCCAGCAGCCAAGGGGGTAGCGAGGCCTACGAGCAGTACTTC. Translation: CASSQGGSEAYEQYF.